These T cell receptor beta chains were read from a single sample in a study of blood T cells in healthy people across ages. TCRdb re-analysed the 5' RACE reads in MiXCR, keeping a single row per CDR3 protein. The table lists approximately 810,000 distinct CDR3 sequences, 29% of them singletons. Sequencing was done on a sample of blood. The receptors come from a woman older than 75 in good health. CDR3s include the opening cysteine and the closing phenylalanine or tryptophan.

V gene	J gene	CDR3 protein
TRBV7-9	TRBJ1-1	CASSLGLGFSMNTEAFF
TRBV7-2	TRBJ1-2	CTSSPDNYGYTF
TRBV6-2/TRBV6-3	-	CASHAPTGQSYNEQYF
TRBV2	TRBJ2-5	CAGSGGVETQYF
TRBV6-1	TRBJ1-2	CASSEGGFSYGYTF
TRBV7-2	TRBJ2-3	CASRGEGDTQYF
TRBV6-6	TRBJ1-5	CASSLESRSNQPQHF
TRBV9	TRBJ2-7	CASSVAGASGGPYEQYF
TRBV20-1	TRBJ2-2	CSARDRGFTGELFF
TRBV15	TRBJ1-3	CATSRSTGTGNTIYF
TRBV20-1	TRBJ2-3	CSARLPGRGTDTQYF
TRBV7-2	TRBJ2-1	CASSLASGGTTGQFF
TRBV7-7	TRBJ2-6	CASSTHSGANVLTF
TRBV6-5	TRBJ2-6	CASSTYRLGSGANVLTF
TRBV7-8	TRBJ1-6	CASSLARFARDSPLHF
TRBV6-1	TRBJ2-5	CASTILTGTGKETQYF
TRBV6-2/TRBV6-3	TRBJ1-1	CASSYRTGQTGDTEAFF
TRBV29-1	TRBJ2-5	CSVEDFRTVRETQYF